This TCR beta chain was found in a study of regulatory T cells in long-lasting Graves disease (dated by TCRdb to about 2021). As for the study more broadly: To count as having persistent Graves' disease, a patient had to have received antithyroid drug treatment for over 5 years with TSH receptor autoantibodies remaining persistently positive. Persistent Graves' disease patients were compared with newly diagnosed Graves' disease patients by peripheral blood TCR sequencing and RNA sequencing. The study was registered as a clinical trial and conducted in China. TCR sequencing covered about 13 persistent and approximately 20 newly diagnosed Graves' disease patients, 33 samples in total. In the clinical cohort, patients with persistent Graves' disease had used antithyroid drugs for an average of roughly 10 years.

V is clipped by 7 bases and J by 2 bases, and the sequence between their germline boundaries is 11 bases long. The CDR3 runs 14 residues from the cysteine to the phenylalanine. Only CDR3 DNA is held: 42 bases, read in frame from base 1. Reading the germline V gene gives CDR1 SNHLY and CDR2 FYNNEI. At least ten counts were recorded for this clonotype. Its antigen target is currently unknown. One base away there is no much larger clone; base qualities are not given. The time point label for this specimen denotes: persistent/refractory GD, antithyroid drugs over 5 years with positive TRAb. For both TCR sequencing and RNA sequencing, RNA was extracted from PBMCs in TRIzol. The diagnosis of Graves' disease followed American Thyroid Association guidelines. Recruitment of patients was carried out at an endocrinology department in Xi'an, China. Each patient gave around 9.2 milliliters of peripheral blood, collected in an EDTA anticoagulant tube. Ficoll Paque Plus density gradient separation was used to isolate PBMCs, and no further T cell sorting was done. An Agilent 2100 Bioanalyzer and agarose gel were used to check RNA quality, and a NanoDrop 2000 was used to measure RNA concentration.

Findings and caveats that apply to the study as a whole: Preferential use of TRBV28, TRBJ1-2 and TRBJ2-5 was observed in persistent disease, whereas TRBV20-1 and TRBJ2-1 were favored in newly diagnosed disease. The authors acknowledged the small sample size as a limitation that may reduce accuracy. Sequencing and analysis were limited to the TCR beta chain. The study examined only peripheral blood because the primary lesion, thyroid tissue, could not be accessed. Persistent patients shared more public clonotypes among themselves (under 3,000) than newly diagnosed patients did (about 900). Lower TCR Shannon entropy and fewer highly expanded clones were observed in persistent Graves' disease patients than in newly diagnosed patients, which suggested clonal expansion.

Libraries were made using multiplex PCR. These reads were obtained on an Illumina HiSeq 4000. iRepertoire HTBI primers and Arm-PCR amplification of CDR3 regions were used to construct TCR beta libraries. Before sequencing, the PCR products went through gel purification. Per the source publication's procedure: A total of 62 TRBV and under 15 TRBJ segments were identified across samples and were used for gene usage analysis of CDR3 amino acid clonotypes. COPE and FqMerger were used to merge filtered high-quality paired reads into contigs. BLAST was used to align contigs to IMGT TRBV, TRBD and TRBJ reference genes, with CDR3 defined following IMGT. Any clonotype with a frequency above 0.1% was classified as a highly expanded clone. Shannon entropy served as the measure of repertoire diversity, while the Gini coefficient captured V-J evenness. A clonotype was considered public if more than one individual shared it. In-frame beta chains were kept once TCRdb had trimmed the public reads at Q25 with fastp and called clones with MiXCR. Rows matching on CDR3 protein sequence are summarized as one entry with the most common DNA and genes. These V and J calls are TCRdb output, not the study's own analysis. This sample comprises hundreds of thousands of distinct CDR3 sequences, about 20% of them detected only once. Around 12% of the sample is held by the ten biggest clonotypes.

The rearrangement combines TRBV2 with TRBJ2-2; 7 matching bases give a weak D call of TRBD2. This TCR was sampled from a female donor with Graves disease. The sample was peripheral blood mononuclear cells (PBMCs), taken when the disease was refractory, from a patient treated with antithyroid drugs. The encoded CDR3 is CASTGGQNTGELFF. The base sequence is TGTGCCAGCACCGGGGGGCAAAACACCGGGGAGCTGTTTTTT.